This T cell receptor (beta chain) derives from a study of T cell responses to AZD1222 COVID-19 vaccine. Study-wide results and caveats: Dominant at 160-218 and 743-854, vaccine-associated CD4 TCRs also spanned spike. The study found Spike-specific TCR breadth and depth rose after two AZD1222 doses.

Only in-frame clones appear in the TCRdb table, and some are missing; sequencing was by immunoSEQ multiplex PCR. The sample consists of around 150,000 clones, more than 85% of them appearing once. Concerning this clone itself: The antigen is unknown.

This CDR3 has 14 residues. CDR1 SGHRS and CDR2 YFSETQ come from the germline V gene. The ends lost 2 bases at V and 10 bases at J; junction bases unmatched: 8. The chain uses TRBV5-1 and TRBJ2-1; TRBD2 agrees at 8 bases. The source material was peripheral blood, sampled 28 days after the second AZD1222 dose. This sequence was found in an adult who received the AZD1222 COVID-19 vaccine. The CDR3 sequence is CASSLGSSGIEQFF. CDR3 nucleotides: TGCGCCAGCAGCTTAGGGAGTAGCGGGATAGAGCAGTTCTTC.